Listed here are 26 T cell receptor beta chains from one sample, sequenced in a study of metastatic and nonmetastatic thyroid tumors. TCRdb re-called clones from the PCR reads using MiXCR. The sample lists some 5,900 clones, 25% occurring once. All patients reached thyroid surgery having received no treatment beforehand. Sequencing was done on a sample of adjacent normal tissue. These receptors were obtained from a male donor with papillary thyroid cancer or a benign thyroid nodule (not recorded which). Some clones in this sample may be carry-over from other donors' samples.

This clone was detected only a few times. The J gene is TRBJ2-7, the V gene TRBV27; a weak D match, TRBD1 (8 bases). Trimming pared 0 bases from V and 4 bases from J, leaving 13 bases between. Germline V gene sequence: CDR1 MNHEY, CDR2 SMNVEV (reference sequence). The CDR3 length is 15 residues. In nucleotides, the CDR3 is TGTGCCAGCAGTTTATCAACAGGGGGGGGTTACGAGCAGTACTTC. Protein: CASSLSTGGGYEQYF.

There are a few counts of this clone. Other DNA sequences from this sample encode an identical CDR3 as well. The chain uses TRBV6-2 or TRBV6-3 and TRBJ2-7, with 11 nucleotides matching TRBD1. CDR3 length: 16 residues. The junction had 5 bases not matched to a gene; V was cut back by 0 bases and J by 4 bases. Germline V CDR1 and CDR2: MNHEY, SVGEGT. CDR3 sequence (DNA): TGTGCCAGCAGTTACTCTCCGGGACAGGGGGGTTACGAGCAGTACTTC. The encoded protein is CASSYSPGQGGYEQYF.

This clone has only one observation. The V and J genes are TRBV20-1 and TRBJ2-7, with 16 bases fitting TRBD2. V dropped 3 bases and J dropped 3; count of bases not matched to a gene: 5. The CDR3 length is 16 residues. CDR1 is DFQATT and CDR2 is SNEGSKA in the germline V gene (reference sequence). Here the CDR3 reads CSARPGTSGGDYEQYF. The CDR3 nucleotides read TGCAGTGCTAGGCCAGGGACTAGCGGGGGGGACTACGAGCAGTACTTC.

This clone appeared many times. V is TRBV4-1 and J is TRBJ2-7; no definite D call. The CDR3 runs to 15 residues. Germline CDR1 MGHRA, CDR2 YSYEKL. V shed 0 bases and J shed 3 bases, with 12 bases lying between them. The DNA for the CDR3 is TGCGCCAGCAGCCAAGAAAGGCGGACCTTCTACGAGCAGTACTTC. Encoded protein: CASSQERRTFYEQYF.

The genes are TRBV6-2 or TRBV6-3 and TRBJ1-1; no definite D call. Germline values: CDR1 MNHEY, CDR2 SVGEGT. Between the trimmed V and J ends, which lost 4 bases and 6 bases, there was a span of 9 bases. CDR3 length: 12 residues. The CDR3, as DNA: TGTGCCAGCAGTTGGTCCGGGGCTGAAGCTTTCTTT. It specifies CASSWSGAEAFF.

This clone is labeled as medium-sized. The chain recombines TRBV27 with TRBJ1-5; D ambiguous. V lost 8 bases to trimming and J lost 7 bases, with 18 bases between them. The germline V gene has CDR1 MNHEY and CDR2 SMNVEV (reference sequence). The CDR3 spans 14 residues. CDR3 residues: CASGSGSGWQPQHF. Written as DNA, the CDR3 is TGTGCCAGCGGATCAGGTTCGGGTTGGCAGCCCCAGCATTTT.

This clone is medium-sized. The CDR3 loop is CASSQEFRQGVYGYTF. The DNA for the CDR3 is TGCGCCAGCAGCCAAGAATTTCGACAGGGGGTTTATGGCTACACCTTC. The chain combines TRBV4-3 with TRBJ1-2; 9 bases are shared with TRBD1. Germline assignment: CDR1 LGHNA and CDR2 YSLEER. J was trimmed by 5 bases and V by 0 bases; bases with no gene match: 7. CDR3 length: 16 amino acids.

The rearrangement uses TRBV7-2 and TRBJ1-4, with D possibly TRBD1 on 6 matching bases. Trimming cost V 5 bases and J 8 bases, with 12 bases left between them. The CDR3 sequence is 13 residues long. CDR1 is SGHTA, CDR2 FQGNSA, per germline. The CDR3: CASSIAGEEKLFF. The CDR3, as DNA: TGTGCCAGCAGCATCGCAGGGGAGGAAAAACTGTTTTTT.

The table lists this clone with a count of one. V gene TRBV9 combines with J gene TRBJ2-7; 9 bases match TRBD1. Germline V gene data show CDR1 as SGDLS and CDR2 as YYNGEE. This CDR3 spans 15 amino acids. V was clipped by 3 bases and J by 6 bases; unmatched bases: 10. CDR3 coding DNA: TGTGCCAGCAGCGCCCAGGGACAGGGATCGGGCGAGCAGTACTTC. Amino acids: CASSAQGQGSGEQYF.

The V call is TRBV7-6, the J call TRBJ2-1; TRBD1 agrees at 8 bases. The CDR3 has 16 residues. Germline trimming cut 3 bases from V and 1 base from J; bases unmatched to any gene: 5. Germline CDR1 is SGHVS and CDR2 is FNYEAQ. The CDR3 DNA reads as TGTGCCAGCAGCTTTTTGACAGGGGATTCCTACAATGAGCAGTTCTTC. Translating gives CASSFLTGDSYNEQFF.

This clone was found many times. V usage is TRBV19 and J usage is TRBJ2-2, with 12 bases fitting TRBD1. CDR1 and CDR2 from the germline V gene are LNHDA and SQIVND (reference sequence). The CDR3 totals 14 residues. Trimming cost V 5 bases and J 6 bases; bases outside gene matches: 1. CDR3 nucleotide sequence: TGTGCCAGTAGTGGGACAGGGGGCGCCGGGGAGCTGTTTTTT. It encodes CASSGTGGAGELFF.

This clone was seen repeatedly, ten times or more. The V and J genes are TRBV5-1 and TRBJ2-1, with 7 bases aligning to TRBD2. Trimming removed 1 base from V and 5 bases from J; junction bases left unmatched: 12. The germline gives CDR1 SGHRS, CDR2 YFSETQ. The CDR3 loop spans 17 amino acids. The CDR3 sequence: CASSLLGGGTFDNEQFF. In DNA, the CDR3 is TGCGCCAGCAGCTTGCTTGGCGGGGGAACCTTCGACAATGAGCAGTTCTTC. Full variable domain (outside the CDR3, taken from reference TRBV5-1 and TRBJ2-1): KAGVTQTPRYLIKTRGQQVTLSCSPISGHRSVSWYQQTPGQGLQFLFEYFSETQRNKGNFPGRFSGRQFSNSRSEMNVSTLELGDSALYLCASSLLGGGTFDNEQFFGPGTRLTVL.

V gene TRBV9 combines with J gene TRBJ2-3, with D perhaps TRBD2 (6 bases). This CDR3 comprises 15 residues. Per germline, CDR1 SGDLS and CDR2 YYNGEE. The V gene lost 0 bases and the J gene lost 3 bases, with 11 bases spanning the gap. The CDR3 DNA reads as TGTGCCAGCAGCGTAGGGGGTCTAGCGACAGATACGCAGTATTTT. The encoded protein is CASSVGGLATDTQYF.

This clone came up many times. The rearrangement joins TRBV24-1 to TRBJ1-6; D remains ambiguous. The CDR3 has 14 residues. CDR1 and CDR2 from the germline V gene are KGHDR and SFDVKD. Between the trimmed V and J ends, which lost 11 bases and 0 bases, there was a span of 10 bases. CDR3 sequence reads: CASQGSSYNSPLHF. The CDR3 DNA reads TGTGCCAGCCAAGGTAGCTCCTATAATTCACCCCTCCACTTT.

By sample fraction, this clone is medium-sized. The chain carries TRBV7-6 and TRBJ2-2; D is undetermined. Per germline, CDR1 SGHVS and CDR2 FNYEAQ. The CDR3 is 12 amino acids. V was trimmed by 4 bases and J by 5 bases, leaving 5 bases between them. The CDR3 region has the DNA TGTGCCAGCAGCTGGGGAACCGGGGAGCTGTTTTTT. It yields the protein CASSWGTGELFF.

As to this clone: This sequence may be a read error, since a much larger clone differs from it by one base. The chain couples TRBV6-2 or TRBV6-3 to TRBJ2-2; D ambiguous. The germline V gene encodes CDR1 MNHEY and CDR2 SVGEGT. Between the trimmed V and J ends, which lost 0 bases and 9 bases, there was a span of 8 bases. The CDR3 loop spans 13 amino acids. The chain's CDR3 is CASSYSETWELFF. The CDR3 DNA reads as TGTGCCAGCAGTTACTCAGAAACCTGGGAGCTGTTTTTT.

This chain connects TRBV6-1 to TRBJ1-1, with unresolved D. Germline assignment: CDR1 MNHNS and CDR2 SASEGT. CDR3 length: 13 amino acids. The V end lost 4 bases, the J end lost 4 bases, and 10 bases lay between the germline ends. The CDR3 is CASSGVRRTEAFF. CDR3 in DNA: TGTGCCAGCAGTGGGGTCAGGCGCACTGAAGCTTTCTTT.

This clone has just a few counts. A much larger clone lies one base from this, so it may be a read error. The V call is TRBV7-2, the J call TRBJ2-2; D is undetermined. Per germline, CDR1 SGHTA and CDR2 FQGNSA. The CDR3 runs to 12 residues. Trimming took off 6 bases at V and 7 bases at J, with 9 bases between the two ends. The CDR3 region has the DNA TGTGCCAGCAGATTACAAAGCGGGGAGCTGTTTTTT. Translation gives CASRLQSGELFF.

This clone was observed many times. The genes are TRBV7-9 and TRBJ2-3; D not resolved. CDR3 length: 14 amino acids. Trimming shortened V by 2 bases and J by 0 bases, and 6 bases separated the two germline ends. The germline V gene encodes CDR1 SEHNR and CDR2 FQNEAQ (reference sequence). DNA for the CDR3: TGTGCCAGCAGCTTAAGGTCTAGCACAGATACGCAGTATTTT. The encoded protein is CASSLRSSTDTQYF.

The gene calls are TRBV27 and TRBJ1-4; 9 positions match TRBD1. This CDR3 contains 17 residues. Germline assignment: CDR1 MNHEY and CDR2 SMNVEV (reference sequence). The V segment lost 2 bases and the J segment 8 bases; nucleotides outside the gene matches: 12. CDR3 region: CASSLQRGGQGPEKLFF. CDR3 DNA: TGTGCCAGCAGTTTACAGCGTGGGGGACAGGGCCCCGAAAAACTGTTTTTT.

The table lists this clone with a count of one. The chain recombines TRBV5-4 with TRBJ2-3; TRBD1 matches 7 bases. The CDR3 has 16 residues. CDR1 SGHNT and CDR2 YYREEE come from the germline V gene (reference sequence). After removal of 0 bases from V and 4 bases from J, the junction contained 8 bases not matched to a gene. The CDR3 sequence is CASSLEGLGGPDTQYF. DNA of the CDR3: TGTGCCAGCAGCTTGGAGGGGTTAGGGGGCCCAGATACGCAGTATTTT.

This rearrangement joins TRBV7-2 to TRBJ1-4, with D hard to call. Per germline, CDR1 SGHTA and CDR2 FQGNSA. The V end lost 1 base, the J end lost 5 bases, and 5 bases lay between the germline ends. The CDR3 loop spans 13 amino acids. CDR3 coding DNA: TGTGCCAGCAGCTTAGAGCTGAATGAAAAACTGTTTTTT. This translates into CASSLELNEKLFF.

This chain's CDR3 is CASVLYPMGNYGYTF. In DNA form, the CDR3 reads TGTGCCAGCGTCCTTTACCCGATGGGGAACTATGGCTACACCTTC. The chain uses TRBV6-1 and TRBJ1-2; D uncertain. This CDR3 comprises 15 residues. Germline lookup yields CDR1 MNHNS and CDR2 SASEGT. Trimming shortened V by 8 bases and J by 2 bases, and 18 bases separated the two germline ends.

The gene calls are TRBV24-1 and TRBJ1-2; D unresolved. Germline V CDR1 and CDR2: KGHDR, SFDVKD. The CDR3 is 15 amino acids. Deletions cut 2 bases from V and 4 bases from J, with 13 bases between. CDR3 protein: CATSDSSRPLYGYTF. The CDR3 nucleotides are TGTGCCACCAGTGATTCTTCCAGACCGCTCTATGGCTACACCTTC.

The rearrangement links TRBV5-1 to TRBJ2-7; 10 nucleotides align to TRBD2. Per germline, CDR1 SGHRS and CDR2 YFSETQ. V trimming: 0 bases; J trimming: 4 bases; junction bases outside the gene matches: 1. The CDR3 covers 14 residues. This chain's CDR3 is CASSLEAGGYEQYF. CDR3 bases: TGCGCCAGCAGCTTGGAAGCGGGGGGGTACGAGCAGTACTTC.

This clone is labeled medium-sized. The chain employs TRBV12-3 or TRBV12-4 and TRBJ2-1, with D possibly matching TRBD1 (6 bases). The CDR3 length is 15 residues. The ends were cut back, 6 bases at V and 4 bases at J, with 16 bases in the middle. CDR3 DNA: TGTGCCAGCAGAGCCGGGACAAACCCTTACAATGAGCAGTTCTTC. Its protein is CASRAGTNPYNEQFF.